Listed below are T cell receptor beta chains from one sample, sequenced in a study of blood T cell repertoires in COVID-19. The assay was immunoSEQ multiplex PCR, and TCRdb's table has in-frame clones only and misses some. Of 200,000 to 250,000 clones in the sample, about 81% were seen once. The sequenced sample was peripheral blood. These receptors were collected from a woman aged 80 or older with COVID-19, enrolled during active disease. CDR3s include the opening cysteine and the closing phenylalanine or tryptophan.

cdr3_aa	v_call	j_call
CASSLGGEKSSGANVLTF	TRBV7-2	TRBJ2-6
CASSLGTANTEAFF	TRBV18	TRBJ1-1
CASSLNIGIAGATGELFF	TRBV28	TRBJ2-2
CASSEQGTYGYTF	TRBV9	TRBJ1-2
CASRRSGTPNTGELFF	TRBV28	TRBJ2-2
CASIKEMNTEAFF	TRBV2	TRBJ1-1
CASSRRGTGGIDEQFF	TRBV7-3	TRBJ2-1
CASSYSGGGTEAFF	TRBV6-6	TRBJ1-1
CASSLSPYSGNTIYF	TRBV5-4	TRBJ1-3
CASSPRAGRNEQFF	TRBV7-3	TRBJ2-1
CAWRPGQRTDTQYF	TRBV30	TRBJ2-3
CTSSQDGHRAVGNYGYTF	TRBV1	TRBJ1-2
CASSYSVFPREGEAFF	TRBV6-5	TRBJ1-1
CASSVVNQRGYNEQFF	TRBV9	TRBJ2-1
CSVLKQGGYEQYF	TRBV29-1	TRBJ2-7
CASSTTPRGGYTF	TRBV9	TRBJ1-2
CASSEKGDRMNTEAFF	TRBV6-1	TRBJ1-1
CASSFRQVDNSPLHF	TRBV18	TRBJ1-6
CASSLGPQGNTEAFF	TRBV5-1	TRBJ1-1
CASTFLQATNEKLFF	TRBV2	TRBJ1-4
CASSPGQGTNYGYTF	TRBV5-1	TRBJ1-2
CAISEPGTVLYEQYF	TRBV10-3	TRBJ2-7
CASSPLMTGVNEQFF	TRBV18	TRBJ2-1
CASSADRKNEQYF	TRBV27	TRBJ2-7
CASSEATRDRGGYTF	TRBV2	TRBJ1-2
CASSQGSSGRNTGELFF	TRBV4-3	TRBJ2-2
CASSLGGSTGELFF	TRBV28	TRBJ2-2
CASSSLTGGSWRGQETQYF	TRBV13	TRBJ2-5
CASSLYPGINTEAFF	TRBV7-8	TRBJ1-1
CASSLRQINQPQHF	TRBV19	TRBJ1-5
CSAKGGTEAFF	TRBV20-1	TRBJ1-1
CASNDGTSREAFF	TRBV6-5	TRBJ1-1
CAMLGRPRNEKLFF	TRBV24-1	TRBJ1-4
CASSLASGGYYEQYF	TRBV7-8	TRBJ2-7
CASSLGRYSGRVLDTQYF	TRBV7-2	TRBJ2-3
CASSELGQGYEQYF	TRBV25-1	TRBJ2-7
CASSQASTKNTEAFF	TRBV4-1	TRBJ1-1
CASSVVGGGASEQYF	TRBV9	TRBJ2-7
CASSQEATLKYTEAFF	TRBV4-1	TRBJ1-1
CASSGLQGREQYF	TRBV11-2	TRBJ2-7
CASSSGGLAATEAFF	TRBV28	TRBJ1-1
CASRPTTGYTGELFF	TRBV7-9	TRBJ2-2
CASSYPGQGWFLNTEAFF	TRBV28	TRBJ1-1
CASSEQDYGYTF	TRBV6-1	TRBJ1-2
CASNSGTDNYGYTF	TRBV9	TRBJ1-2
CASSLKAGEANYGYTF	TRBV7-3	TRBJ1-2
CASSDWSSGNTIYF	TRBV19	TRBJ1-3
CASISQASNQPQHF	TRBV28	TRBJ1-5
CASSLAEPGLAGSYEQYF	TRBV5-1	TRBJ2-7
CATSRISLRDRGDTQYF	TRBV15	TRBJ2-3
CASSLGGGRRLFF	TRBV12-3/TRBV12-4	TRBJ2-2
CASSPGGFYGYTF	TRBV28	TRBJ1-2